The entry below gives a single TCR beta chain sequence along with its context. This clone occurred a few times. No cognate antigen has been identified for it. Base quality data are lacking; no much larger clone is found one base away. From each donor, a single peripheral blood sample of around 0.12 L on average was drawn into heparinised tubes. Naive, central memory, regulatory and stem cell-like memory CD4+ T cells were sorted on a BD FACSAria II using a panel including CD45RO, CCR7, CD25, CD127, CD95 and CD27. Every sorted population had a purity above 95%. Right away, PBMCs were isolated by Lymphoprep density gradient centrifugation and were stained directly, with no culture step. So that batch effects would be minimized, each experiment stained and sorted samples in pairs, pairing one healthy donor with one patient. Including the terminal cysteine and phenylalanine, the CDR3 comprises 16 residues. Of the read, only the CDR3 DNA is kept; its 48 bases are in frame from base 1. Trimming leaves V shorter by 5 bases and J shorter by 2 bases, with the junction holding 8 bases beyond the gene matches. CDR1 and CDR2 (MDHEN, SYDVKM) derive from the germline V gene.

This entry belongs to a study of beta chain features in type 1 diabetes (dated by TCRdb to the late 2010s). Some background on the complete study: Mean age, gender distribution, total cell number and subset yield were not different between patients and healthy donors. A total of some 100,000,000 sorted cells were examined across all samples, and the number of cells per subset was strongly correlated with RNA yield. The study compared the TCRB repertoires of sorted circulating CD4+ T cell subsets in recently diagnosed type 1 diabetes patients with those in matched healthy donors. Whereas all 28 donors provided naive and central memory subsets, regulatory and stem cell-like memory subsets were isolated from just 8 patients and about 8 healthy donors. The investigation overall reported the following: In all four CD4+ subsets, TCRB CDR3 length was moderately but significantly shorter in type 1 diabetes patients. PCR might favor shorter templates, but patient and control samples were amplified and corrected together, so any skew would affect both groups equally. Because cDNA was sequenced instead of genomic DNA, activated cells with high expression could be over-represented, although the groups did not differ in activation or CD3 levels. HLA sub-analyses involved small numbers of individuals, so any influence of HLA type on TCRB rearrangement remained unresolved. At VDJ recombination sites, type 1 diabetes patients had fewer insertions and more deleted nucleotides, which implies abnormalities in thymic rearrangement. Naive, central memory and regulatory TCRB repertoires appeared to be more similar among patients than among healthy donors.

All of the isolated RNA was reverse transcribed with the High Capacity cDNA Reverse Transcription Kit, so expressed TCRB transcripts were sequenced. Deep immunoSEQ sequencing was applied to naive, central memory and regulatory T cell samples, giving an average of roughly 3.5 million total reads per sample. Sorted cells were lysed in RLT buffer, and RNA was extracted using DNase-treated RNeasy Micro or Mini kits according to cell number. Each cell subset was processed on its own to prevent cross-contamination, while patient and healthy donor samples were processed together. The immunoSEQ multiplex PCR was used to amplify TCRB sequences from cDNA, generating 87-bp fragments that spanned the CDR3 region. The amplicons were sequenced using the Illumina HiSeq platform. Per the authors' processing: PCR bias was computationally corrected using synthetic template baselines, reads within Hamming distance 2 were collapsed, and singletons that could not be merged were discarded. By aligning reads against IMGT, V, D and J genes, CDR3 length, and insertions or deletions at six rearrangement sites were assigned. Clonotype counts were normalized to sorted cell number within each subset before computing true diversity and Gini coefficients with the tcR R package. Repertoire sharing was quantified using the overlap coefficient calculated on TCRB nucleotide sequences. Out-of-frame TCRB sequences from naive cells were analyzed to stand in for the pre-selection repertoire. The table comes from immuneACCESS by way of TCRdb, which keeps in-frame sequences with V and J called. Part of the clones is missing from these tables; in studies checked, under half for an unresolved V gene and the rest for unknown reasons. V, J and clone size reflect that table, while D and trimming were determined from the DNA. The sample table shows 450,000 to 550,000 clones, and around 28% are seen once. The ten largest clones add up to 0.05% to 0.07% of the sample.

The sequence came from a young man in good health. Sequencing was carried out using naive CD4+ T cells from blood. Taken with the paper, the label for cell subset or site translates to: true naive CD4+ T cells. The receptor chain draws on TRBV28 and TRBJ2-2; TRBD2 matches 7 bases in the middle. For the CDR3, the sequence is CASSRYGTINTGELFF. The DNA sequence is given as TGTGCCAGCAGTCGTTACGGGACTATAAACACCGGGGAGCTGTTTTTT.